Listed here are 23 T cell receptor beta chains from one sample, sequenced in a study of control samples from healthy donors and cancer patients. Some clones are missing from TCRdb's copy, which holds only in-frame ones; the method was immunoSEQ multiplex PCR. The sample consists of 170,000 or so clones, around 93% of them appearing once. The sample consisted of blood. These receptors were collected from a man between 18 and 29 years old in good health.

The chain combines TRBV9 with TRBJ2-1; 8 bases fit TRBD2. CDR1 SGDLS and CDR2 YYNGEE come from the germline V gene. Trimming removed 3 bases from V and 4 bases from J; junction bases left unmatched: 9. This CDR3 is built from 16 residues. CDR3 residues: CASSAPGGGTYNEQFF. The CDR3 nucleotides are TGTGCCAGCAGCGCCCCTGGCGGGGGGACTTACAATGAGCAGTTCTTC.

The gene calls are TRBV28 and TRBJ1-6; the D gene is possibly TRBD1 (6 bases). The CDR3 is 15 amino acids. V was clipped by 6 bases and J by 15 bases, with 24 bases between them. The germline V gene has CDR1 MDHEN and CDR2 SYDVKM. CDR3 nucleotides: TGTGCCAGCAGCCCAACCCCCCCCACGCAGGGGATCCTCCACTTT. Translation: CASSPTPPTQGILHF. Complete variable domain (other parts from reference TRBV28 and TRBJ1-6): DVKVTQSSRYLVKRTGEKVFLECVQDMDHENMFWYRQDPGLGLRLIYFSYDVKMKEKGDIPEGYSVSREKKERFSLILESASTNQTSMYLCASSPTPPTQGILHFGNGTRLTVT.

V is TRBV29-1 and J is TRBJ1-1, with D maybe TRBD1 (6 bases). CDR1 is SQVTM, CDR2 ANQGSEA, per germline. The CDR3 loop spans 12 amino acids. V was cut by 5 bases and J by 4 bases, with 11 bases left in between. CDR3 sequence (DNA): TGCAGCGTTTTAACAGGGTTCACTGAAGCTTTCTTT. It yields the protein CSVLTGFTEAFF.

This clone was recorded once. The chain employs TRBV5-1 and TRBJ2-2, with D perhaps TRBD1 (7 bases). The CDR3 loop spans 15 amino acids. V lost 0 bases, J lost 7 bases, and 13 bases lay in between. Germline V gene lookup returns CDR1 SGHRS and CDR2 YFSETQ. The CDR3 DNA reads TGCGCCAGCAGCTTGGAGGAGGGGGCGCGCGGGGAGCTGTTTTTT. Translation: CASSLEEGARGELFF.

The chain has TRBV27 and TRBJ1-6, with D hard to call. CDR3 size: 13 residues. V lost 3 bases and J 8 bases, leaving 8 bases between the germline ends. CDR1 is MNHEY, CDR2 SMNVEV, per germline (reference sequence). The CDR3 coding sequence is TGTGCCAGCAGTTTCGGGAGGGATTCACCCCTCCACTTT. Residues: CASSFGRDSPLHF.

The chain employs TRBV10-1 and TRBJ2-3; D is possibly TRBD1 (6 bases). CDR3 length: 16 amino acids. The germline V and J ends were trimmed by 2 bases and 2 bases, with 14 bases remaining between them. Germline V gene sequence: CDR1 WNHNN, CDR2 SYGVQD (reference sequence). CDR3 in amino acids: CASSEGTGISTDTQYF. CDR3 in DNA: TGCGCCAGCAGTGAGGGAACAGGGATTTCCACAGATACGCAGTATTTT.

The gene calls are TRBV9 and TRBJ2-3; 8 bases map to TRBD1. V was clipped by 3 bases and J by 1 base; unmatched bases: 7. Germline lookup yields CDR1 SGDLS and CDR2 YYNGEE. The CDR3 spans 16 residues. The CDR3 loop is CASSGPTGQGTDTQYF. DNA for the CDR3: TGTGCCAGCAGCGGGCCCACGGGACAGGGCACAGATACGCAGTATTTT. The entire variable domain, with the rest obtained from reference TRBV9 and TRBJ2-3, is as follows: DSGVTQTPKHLITATGQRVTLRCSPRSGDLSVYWYQQSLDQGLQFLIQYYNGEERAKGNILERFSAQQFPDLHSELNLSSLELGDSALYFCASSGPTGQGTDTQYFGPGTRLTVL.

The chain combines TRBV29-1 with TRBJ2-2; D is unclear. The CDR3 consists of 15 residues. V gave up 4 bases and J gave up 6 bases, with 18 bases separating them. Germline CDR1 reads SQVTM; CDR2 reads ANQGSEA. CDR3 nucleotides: TGCAGCGTTGGGAGAGAAACAGTCACTTCCGGGGAGCTGTTTTTT. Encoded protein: CSVGRETVTSGELFF.

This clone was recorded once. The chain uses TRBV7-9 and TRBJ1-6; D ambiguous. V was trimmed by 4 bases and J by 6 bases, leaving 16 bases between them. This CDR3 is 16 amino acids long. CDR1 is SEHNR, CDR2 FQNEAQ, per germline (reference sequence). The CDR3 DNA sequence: TGTGCCAGCAGCTCGTGGGGAGGCGTCGGTAATTCACCCCTCCACTTT. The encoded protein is CASSSWGGVGNSPLHF.

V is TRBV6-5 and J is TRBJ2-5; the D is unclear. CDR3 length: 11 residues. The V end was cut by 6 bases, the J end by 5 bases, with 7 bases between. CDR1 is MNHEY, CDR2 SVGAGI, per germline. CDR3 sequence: CASSSPETQYF. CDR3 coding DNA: TGTGCCAGCAGCAGCCCGGAGACCCAGTACTTC.

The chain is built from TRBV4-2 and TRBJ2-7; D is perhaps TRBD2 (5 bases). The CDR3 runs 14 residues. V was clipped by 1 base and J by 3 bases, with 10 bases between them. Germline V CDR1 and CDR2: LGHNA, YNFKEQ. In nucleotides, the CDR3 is TGTGCCAGCAGCCAAGTCGAGGGATTCTACGAGCAGTACTTC. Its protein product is CASSQVEGFYEQYF.

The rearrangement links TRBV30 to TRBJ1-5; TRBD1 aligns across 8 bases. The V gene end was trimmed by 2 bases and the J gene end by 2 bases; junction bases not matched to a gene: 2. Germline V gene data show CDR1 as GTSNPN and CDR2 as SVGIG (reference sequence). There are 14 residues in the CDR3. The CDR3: CAWSSTGGNQPQHF. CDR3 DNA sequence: TGTGCCTGGAGTTCGACAGGGGGCAATCAGCCCCAGCATTTT.

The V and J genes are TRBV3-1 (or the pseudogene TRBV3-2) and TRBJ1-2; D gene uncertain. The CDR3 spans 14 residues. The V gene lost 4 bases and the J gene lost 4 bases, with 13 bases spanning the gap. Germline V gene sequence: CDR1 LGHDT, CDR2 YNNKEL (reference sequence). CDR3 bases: TGTGCCAGCAGCCCGACGACCGGCTTCTATGGCTACACCTTC. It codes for CASSPTTGFYGYTF.

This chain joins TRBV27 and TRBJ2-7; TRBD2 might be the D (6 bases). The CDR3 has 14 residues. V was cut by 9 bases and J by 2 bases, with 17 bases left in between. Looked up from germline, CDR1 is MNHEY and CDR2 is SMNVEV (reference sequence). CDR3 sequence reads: CARTAGGLAYEQYF. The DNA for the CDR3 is TGTGCCAGGACCGCTGGGGGACTCGCCTACGAGCAGTACTTC.

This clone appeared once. The CDR3 region is CAISELADTQYF. The CDR3 DNA reads as TGTGCCATCAGTGAGCTCGCAGATACGCAGTATTTT. The rearrangement uses TRBV10-3 and TRBJ2-3; D remains unclear. This CDR3 is built from 12 residues. V gave up 2 bases and J gave up 4 bases, with 4 bases separating them. CDR1 ENHRY and CDR2 SYGVKD come from the germline V gene.

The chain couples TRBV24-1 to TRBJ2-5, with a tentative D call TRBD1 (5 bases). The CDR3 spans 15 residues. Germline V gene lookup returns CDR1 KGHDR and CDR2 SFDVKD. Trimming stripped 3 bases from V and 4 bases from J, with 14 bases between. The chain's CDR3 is CATSDATGIGETQYF. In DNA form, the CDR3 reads TGTGCCACCAGTGATGCCACAGGTATCGGAGAGACCCAGTACTTC.

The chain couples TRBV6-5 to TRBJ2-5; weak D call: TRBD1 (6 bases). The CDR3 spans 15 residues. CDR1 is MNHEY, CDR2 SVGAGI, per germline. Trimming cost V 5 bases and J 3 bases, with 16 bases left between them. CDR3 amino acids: CASSPLGRTEETQYF. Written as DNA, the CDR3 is TGTGCCAGCAGTCCCCTCGGGCGGACAGAAGAGACCCAGTACTTC.

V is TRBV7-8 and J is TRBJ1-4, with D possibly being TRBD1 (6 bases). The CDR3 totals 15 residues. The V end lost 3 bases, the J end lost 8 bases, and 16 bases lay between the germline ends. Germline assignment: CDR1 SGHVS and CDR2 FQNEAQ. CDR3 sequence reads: CASSFSEGGREKLFF. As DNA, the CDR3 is TGTGCCAGCAGCTTTTCGGAAGGGGGAAGGGAAAAACTGTTTTTT.

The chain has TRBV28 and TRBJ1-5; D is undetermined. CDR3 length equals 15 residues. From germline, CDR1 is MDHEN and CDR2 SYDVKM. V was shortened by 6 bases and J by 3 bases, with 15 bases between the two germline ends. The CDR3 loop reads CASSGKVGYNQPQHF. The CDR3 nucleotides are TGTGCCAGCAGCGGAAAAGTGGGGTACAATCAGCCCCAGCATTTT.

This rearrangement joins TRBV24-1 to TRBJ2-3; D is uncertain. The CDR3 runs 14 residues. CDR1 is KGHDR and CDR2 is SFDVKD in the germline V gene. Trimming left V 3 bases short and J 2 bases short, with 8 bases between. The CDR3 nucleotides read TGTGCCACCAGTGATGCAGAAATCACAGATACGCAGTATTTT. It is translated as CATSDAEITDTQYF.

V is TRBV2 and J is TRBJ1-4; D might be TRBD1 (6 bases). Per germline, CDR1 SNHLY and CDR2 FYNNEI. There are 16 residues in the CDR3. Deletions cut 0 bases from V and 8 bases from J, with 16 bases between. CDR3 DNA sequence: TGTGCCAGCAGTGAAGCGGGGGGGGCACCTGGGGAAAAACTGTTTTTT. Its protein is CASSEAGGAPGEKLFF.

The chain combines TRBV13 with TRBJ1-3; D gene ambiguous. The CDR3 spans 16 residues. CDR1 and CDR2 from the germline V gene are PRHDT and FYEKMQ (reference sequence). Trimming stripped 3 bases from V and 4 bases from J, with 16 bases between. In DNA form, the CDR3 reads TGTGCCAGCAGCTTCTTCGAGGTTCGGGCCGGAAACACCATATATTTT. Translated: CASSFFEVRAGNTIYF.

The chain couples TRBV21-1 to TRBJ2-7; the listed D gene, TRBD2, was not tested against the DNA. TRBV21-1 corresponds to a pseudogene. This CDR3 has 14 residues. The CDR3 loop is CASSKRGCGYEQYF. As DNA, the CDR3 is TGTGCCAGCAGCAAGAGAGGGTGTGGCTACGAGCAGTACTTC.